This is a list of T cell receptor beta chains from one sample in a study of T cell responses to AZD1222 COVID-19 vaccine. TCRdb keeps only in-frame clones here, not all; method: immunoSEQ multiplex PCR. Of about 130,000 clones in the sample, 94% were seen once. The material was peripheral blood, obtained on day 0 of AZD1222 vaccination. The receptors here all came from an adult in good health. Both conserved end residues are part of each CDR3. The order of the fields is J gene, D gene, V gene, clone size, CDR3 length, CDR3 DNA, CDR3 protein. A D gene is named only where the DNA matches it firmly. Rows may omit the clone size; those that give it use once, few, many or a size class.

>TRBJ1-2|TRBD1|TRBV9|NA|18
TGTGCCAGCAGCGTAGACGTATCCGACAGGGATTTTAACTATGGCTACACCTTC
CASSVDVSDRDFNYGYTF
>TRBJ1-3|NA|TRBV6-5|NA|14
TGTGCCAGCAGTTACGGGGACTCTGGAAACACCATATATTTT
CASSYGDSGNTIYF
>TRBJ1-5|NA|TRBV4-1|NA|17
TGCGCCAGCAGCCAAGACGGGAGCCCCTATAGCAATCAGCCCCAGCATTTT
CASSQDGSPYSNQPQHF
>TRBJ2-7|TRBD2|TRBV7-8|NA|16
TGTGCCAGCATCCTGCACCCGGGGGGTAGTTTCTACGAGCAGTACTTC
CASILHPGGSFYEQYF
>TRBJ2-1|NA|TRBV7-6|NA|15
TGTGCCAGCAGCCAAACAGGGTCCGGTAACGAGGAGCAGTTCTTC
CASSQTGSGNEEQFF
>TRBJ2-1|TRBD1|TRBV9|NA|15
TGTGCCAGCAGCGCGTCCGGGACAGGGATCAATGAGCAGTTCTTC
CASSASGTGINEQFF
>TRBJ1-1|NA|TRBV7-3|NA|13
TGTGCCAGCAGCTTTACCGGGAACACTGAAGCTTTCTTT
CASSFTGNTEAFF
>TRBJ2-7|NA|TRBV30|NA|11
TGTGCCTGGAGTTCCACAGAGAAGCAGTACTTC
CAWSSTEKQYF
>TRBJ1-2|TRBD1|TRBV6-6|NA|15
TGTGCCAGCAGTTACTCGGGACAGGGAAACTATGGCTACACCTTC
CASSYSGQGNYGYTF
>TRBJ1-2|TRBD1|TRBV4-1|NA|17
TGCGCCAGCAGCCAAGAAAAGACAGGGAAAATTAACTATGGCTACACCTTC
CASSQEKTGKINYGYTF
>TRBJ2-2|TRBD2|TRBV6-4|few|13
TGTGCCAGCAGTAGCGGGAGCACCGGGGAGCTGTTTTTT
CASSSGSTGELFF
>TRBJ2-2|TRBD2|TRBV7-3|NA|17
TGTGCCAGCAGCTTTTCTAGCGGGAGGGCCCGGGCCGGGGAGCTGTTTTTT
CASSFSSGRARAGELFF
>TRBJ1-2|TRBD1|TRBV29-1|NA|11
TGCAGCGGGACGACAGGGGGTGGCTACACCTTC
CSGTTGGGYTF
>TRBJ1-2|NA|TRBV12-5|NA|14
TGTGCTAGTGGTTCCGAGGCGGGGTTTTATGGCTACACCTTC
CASGSEAGFYGYTF
>TRBJ2-1|NA|TRBV15|once|15
TGTGCCACCAGCAGAGAGAAAAGCTCCTACAATGAGCAGTTCTTC
CATSREKSSYNEQFF
>TRBJ2-1|NA|TRBV13|NA|14
TGTGCCAGCAGCGCTATTCCGGGCTACAATGAGCAGTTCTTC
CASSAIPGYNEQFF
>TRBJ2-1|NA|TRBV7-2|once|16
TGTGCCAGCAGCTTAGAAGGGACAAATTTGTACAATGAGCAGTTCTTC
CASSLEGTNLYNEQFF
>TRBJ2-1|TRBD2|TRBV6-6|NA|16
TGTGCCAGCAGTTGGGCCTTGGCGGGAGTGGATAATGAGCAGTTCTTC
CASSWALAGVDNEQFF
>TRBJ2-1|TRBD2|TRBV3-1/TRBV3-2|NA|14
TGTGCCAGCGTTCCTAGCGGGAGTAGAAATGAGCAGTTCTTC
CASVPSGSRNEQFF
>TRBJ2-1|NA|TRBV30|NA|13
TGTGCCTGGAGGACCTCAGGGCACAATGAGCAGTTCTTC
CAWRTSGHNEQFF
>TRBJ2-7|NA|TRBV15|NA|16
TGTGCCACCAGCAGAGATTACGGGGACGCAGGCTACGAGCAGTACTTC
CATSRDYGDAGYEQYF
>TRBJ2-2|TRBD2|TRBV6-2/TRBV6-3|NA|17
TGTGCCAGCAGTTTCTTCGGGACTAGCGGGTACACCGGGGAGCTGTTTTTT
CASSFFGTSGYTGELFF
>TRBJ1-6|NA|TRBV6-5|once|13
TGTGCCAGCAGGAGCAGGTCTAATTCACCCCTCCACTTT
CASRSRSNSPLHF
>TRBJ2-5|NA|TRBV18|NA|13
TGTGCCAGCTCACCACCGTCTATGGAGACCCAGTACTTC
CASSPPSMETQYF
>TRBJ1-1|NA|TRBV28|NA|14
TGTGCCAGCAGTTTATTGGGGCAGGGCACTGAAGCTTTCTTT
CASSLLGQGTEAFF
>TRBJ2-1|TRBD2|TRBV19|NA|16
TGTGCCAGTAGTGTCGCCGGGACTAGCGGTTACAATGAGCAGTTCTTC
CASSVAGTSGYNEQFF
>TRBJ2-1|NA|TRBV5-1|NA|14
TGCGCCAGCAGCCGGGAGAGGGATTACAATGAGCAGTTCTTC
CASSRERDYNEQFF
>TRBJ1-2|TRBD1|TRBV19|once|15
TGTGCCAGTACTTCCGGGACAGGGTTTAACTATGGCTACACCTTC
CASTSGTGFNYGYTF
>TRBJ1-3|NA|TRBV6-5|NA|15
TGTGCCAGCACAACAACAGGAGCTTCTGGAAACACCATATATTTT
CASTTTGASGNTIYF
>TRBJ1-4|TRBD1|TRBV10-3|NA|15
TGTGCCATCAGTGAGGGGGGACAGGGAGGTTGGAAACTGTTTTTT
CAISEGGQGGWKLFF
>TRBJ2-7|NA|TRBV6-2/TRBV6-3|NA|15
TGTGCCAGCAGTAAACCCCGGAGAGGGGGCTACGAGCAGTACTTC
CASSKPRRGGYEQYF
>TRBJ1-2|TRBD1|TRBV18|NA|16
TGTGCCAGCTCGCGAACAGGGACAGGGGGCGGCTATGGCTACACCTTC
CASSRTGTGGGYGYTF
>TRBJ2-7|TRBD2|TRBV19|NA|16
TGTGCCAGTAGTATAGGGGGGGGACGGACCACCTACGAGCAGTACTTC
CASSIGGGRTTYEQYF
>TRBJ2-7|NA|TRBV6-5|NA|15
TGTGCCAGCAGTTACTCCCTGGGGTTAACCTACGAGCAGTACTTC
CASSYSLGLTYEQYF
>TRBJ2-5|TRBD1|TRBV2|NA|14
TGTGCCAGCAGTGACCAGGGGGCTCGGGAGACCCAGTACTTC
CASSDQGARETQYF
>TRBJ2-5|TRBD2|TRBV7-9|NA|14
TGTGCCAGCAGCTCTAGCGGGGGCAGCGAGACCCAGTACTTC
CASSSSGGSETQYF
>TRBJ2-3|NA|TRBV28|NA|14
TGTGCCAGCACCCTCGGGCCTCTCACAGATACGCAGTATTTT
CASTLGPLTDTQYF
>TRBJ1-5|NA|TRBV30|NA|13
TGTGCCTGGAGTGTTAGGGAGGAGCAGCCCCAGCATTTT
CAWSVREEQPQHF
>TRBJ2-7|TRBD2|TRBV7-2|NA|13
TGTGCCAGCAGCTGGAGGGAGGGCCGGGAGCAGTACTTC
CASSWREGREQYF
>TRBJ2-7|TRBD2|TRBV7-9|NA|15
TGTGCCAGCAGCTTGGGACTAGCGAGCTCCTACGAGCAGTACTTC
CASSLGLASSYEQYF
>TRBJ2-7|NA|TRBV29-1|NA|13
TGCAGCGTTGAAGATCCATCAGGCTACGAGCAGTACTTC
CSVEDPSGYEQYF